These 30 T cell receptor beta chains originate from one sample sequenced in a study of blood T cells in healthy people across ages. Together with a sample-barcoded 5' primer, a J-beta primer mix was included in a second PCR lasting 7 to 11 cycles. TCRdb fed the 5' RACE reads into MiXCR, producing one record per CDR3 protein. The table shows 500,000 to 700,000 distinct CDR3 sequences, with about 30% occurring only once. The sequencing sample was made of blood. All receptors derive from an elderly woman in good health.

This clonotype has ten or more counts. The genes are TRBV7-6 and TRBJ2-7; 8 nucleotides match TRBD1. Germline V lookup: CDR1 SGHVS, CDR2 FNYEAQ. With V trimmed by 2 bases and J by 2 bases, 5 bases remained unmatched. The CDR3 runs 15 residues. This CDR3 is CASSLWTGSTYEQYF. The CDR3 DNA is TGTGCCAGCAGCTTATGGACAGGGTCGACCTACGAGCAGTACTTC.

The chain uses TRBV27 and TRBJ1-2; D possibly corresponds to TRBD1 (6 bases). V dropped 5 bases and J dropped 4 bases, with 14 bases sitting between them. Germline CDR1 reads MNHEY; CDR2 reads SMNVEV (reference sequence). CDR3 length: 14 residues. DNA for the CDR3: TGTGCCAGCAGTCGAATAGGACAGATCTATGGCTACACCTTC. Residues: CASSRIGQIYGYTF.

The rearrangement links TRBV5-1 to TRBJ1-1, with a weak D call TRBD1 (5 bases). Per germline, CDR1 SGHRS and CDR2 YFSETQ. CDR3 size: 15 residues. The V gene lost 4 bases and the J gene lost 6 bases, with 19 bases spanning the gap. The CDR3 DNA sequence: TGCGCCAGCAGCCTATGGGTCCGAGGGGACGCTGAAGCTTTCTTT. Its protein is CASSLWVRGDAEAFF.

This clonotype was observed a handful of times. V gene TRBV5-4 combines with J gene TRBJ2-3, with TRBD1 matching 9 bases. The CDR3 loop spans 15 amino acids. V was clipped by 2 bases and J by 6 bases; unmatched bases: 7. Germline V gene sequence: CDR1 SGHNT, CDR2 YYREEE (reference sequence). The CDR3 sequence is CASSLSYRGQDTQYF. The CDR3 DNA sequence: TGTGCCAGCAGCTTAAGCTACAGGGGGCAGGATACGCAGTATTTT.

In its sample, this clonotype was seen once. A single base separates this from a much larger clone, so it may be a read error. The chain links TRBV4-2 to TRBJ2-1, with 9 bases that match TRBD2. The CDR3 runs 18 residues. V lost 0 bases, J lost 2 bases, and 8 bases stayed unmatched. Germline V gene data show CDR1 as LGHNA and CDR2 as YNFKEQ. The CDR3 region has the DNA TGTGCCAGCAGCCAAGAGGTGCGGGGGGGAAGCCCCTACAATGAGCAGTTCTTC. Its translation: CASSQEVRGGSPYNEQFF.

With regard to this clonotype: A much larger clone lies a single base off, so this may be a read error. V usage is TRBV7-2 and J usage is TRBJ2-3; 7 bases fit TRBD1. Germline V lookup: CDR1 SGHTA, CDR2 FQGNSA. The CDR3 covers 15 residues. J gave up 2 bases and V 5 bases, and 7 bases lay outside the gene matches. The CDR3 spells CASSPDRKYTDTQYF. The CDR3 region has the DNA TGTGCCAGCAGCCCGGACAGGAAATACACAGATACGCAGTATTTT. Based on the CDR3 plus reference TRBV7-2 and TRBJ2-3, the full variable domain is GAGVSQSPSNKVTEKGKDVELRCDPISGHTALYWYRQSLGQGLEFLIYFQGNSAPDKSGLPSDRFSAERTGGSVSTLTIQRTQQEDSAVYLCASSPDRKYTDTQYFGPGTRLTVL.

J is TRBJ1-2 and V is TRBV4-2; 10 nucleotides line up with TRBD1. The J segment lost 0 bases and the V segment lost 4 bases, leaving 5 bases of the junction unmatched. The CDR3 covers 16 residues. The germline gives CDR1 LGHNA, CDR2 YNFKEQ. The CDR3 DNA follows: TGTGCCAGCAGCCTCGGACAGGGGGTTTCTAACTATGGCTACACCTTC. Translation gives CASSLGQGVSNYGYTF.

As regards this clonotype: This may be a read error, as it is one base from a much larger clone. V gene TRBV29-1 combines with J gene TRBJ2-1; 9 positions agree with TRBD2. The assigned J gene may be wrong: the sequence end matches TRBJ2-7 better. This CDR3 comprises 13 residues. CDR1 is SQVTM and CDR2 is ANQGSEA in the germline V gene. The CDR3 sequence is CSASGGSYNEQYF. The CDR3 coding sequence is TGCAGTGCGAGCGGGGGGTCCTACAATGAGCAGTACTTC.

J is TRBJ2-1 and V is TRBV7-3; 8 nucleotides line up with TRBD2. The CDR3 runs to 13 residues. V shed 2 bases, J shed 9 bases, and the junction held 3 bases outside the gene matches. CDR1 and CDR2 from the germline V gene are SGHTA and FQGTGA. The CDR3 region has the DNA TGTGCCAGCAGCTTACGGGAGGGCGGTGAGCAGTTCTTC. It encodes CASSLREGGEQFF. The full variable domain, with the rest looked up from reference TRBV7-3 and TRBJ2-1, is GAGVSQTPSNKVTEKGKYVELRCDPISGHTALYWYRQSLGQGPEFLIYFQGTGAADDSGLPNDRFFAVRPEGSVSTLKIQRTERGDSAVYLCASSLREGGEQFFGPGTRLTVL.

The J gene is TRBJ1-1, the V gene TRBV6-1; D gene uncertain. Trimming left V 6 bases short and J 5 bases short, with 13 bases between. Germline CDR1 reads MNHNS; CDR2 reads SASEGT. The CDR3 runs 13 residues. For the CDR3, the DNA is TGTGCCAGCAGCCTTGGTCTGCGGACTGAAGCTTTCTTT. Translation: CASSLGLRTEAFF.

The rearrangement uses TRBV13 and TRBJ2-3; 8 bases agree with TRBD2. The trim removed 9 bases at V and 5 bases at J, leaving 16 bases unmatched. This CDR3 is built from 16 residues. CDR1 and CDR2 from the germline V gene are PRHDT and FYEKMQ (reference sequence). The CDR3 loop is CASSSRGGVGIDTQYF. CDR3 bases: TGTGCCAGTAGCAGTCGGGGGGGAGTCGGTATAGATACGCAGTATTTT.

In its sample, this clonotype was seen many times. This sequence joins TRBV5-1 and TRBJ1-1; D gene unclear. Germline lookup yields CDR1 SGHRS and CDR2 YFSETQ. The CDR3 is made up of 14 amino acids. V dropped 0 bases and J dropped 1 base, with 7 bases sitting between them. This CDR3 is CASSLGMGNTEAFF. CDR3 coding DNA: TGCGCCAGCAGCTTGGGTATGGGGAACACTGAAGCTTTCTTT.

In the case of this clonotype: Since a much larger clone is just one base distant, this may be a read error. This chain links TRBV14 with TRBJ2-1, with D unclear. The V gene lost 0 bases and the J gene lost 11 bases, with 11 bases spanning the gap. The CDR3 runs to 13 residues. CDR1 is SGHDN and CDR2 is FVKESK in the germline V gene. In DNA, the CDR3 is TGTGCCAGCAGCCAAGAATGGGCCAGGAAGCAGTTCTTC. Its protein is CASSQEWARKQFF.

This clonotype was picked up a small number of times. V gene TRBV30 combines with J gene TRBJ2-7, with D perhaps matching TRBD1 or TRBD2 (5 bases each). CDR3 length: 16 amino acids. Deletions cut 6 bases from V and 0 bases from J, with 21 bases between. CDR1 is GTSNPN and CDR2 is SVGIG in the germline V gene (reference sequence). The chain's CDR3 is CACPLRGIRGSYEQYF. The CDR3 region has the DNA TGTGCCTGTCCCCTGAGGGGAATCCGAGGCTCCTACGAGCAGTACTTC.

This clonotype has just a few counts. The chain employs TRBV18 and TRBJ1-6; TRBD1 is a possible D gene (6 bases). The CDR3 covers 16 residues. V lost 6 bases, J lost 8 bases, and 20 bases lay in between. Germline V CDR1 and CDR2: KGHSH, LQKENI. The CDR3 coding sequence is TGTGCCAGCTCCCTGGCCATGGACAGTCGGGATTCACCCCTCCACTTT. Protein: CASSLAMDSRDSPLHF.

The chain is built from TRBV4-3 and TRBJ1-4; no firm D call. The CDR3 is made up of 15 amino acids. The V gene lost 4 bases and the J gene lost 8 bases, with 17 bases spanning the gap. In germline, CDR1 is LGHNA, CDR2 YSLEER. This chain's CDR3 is CASSPDLRGREKLFF. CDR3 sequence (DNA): TGCGCCAGCAGCCCCGATCTTCGGGGAAGGGAAAAACTGTTTTTT.

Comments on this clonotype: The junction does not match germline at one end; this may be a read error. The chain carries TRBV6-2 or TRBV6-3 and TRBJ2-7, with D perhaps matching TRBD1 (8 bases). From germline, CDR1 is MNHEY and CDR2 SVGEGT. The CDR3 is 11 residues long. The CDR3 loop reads CASSQRGQEKF. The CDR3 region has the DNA TGTGCCAGCAGTCAGCGGGGACAGGAGAAATTC.

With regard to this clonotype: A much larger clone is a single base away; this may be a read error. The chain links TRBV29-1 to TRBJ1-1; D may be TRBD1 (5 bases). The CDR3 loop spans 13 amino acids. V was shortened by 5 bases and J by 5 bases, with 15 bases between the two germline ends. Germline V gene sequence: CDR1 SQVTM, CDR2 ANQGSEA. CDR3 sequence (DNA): TGCAGCGTTTCCGGGGGAGAAGGGACTGAAGCTTTCTTT. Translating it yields CSVSGGEGTEAFF.

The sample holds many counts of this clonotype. CDR3 nucleotide sequence: TGTGCCAGCAGCCCAGACTTTAGGGCCCAGTACTTC. Its translation: CASSPDFRAQYF. The rearrangement joins TRBV7-6 to TRBJ2-7; D unresolved. Per germline, CDR1 SGHVS and CDR2 FNYEAQ. The CDR3 extends over 12 amino acids. V was clipped by 5 bases and J by 10 bases, with 15 bases between them.

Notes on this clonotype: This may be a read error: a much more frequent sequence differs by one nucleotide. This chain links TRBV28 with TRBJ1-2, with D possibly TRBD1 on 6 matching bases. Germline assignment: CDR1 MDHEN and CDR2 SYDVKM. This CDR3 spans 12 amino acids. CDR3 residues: CTTSEGEYGYTF. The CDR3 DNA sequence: TGTACCACCTCGGAGGGGGAGTATGGCTACACCTTC.

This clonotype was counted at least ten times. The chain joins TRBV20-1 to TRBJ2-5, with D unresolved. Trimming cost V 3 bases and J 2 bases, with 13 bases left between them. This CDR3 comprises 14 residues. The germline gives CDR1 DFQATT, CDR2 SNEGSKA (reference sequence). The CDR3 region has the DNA TGCAGTGCTAGGAAGGTGGGGTTACAAGAGACCCAGTACTTC. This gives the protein CSARKVGLQETQYF.

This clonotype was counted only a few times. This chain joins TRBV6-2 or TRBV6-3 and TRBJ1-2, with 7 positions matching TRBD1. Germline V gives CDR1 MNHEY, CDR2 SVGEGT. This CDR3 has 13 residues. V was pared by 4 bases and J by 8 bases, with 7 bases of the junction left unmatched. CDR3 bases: TGTGCCAGCAGTTGGAGACAGGGCTCCGGCTACACCTTC. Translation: CASSWRQGSGYTF.

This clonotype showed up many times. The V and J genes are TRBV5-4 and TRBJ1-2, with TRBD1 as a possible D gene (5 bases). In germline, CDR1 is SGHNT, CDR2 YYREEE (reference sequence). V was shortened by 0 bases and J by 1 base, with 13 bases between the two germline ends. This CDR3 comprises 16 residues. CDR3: CASSLDPEGLNYGYTF. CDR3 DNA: TGTGCCAGCAGCTTGGATCCCGAGGGGCTTAACTATGGCTACACCTTC.

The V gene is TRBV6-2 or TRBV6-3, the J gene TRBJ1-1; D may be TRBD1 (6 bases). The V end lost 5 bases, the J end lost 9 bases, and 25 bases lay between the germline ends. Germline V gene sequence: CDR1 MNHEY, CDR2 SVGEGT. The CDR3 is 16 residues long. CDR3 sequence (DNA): TGTGCCAGCAGTAATCCGAGTTCTGGACAGCTAGCGAAAGCTTTCTTT. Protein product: CASSNPSSGQLAKAFF.

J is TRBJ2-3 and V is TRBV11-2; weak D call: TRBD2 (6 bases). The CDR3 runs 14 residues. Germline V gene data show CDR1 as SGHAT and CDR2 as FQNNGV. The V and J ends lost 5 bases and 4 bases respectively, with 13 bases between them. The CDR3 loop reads CASSPPDYADTQYF. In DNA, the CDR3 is TGTGCCAGCAGCCCCCCGGACTATGCAGATACGCAGTATTTT.

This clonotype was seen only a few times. The CDR3 sequence is CASTFLAGVSYNEQFF. The CDR3 DNA follows: TGTGCCAGCACTTTCCTAGCGGGGGTCTCCTACAATGAGCAGTTCTTC. The J gene is TRBJ2-1, the V gene TRBV12-3 or TRBV12-4; TRBD2 agrees at 10 bases. CDR3 length: 16 amino acids. V shed 7 bases and J 0 bases; nucleotides not matched to a gene: 6.

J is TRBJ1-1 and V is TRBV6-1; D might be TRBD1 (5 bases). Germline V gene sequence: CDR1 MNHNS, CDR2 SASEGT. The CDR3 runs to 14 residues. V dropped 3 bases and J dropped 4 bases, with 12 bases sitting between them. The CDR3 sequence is CASSETPGSTEAFF. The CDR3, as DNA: TGTGCCAGCAGTGAGACTCCAGGGAGCACTGAAGCTTTCTTT.

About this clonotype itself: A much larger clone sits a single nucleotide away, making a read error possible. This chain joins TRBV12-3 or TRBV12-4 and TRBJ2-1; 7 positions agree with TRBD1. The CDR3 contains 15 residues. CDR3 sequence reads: CASTSEGASYNERFF. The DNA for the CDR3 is TGTGCCAGCACCTCCGAGGGGGCGTCCTACAATGAGCGGTTCTTC.

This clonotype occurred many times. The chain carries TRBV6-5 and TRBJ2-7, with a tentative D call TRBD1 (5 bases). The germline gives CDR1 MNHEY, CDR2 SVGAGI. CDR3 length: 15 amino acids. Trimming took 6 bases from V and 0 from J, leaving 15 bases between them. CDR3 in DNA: TGTGCCAGCAGCCCCTACGACAGTTCCTCCTACGAGCAGTACTTC. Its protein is CASSPYDSSSYEQYF.

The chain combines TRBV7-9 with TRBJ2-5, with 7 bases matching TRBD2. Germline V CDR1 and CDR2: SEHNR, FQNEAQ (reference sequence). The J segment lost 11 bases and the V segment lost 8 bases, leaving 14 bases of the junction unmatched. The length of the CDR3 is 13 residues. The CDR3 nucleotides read TGTGCCAGCTTGGGCGGGAGTTCCGCGACACAGTACTTC. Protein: CASLGGSSATQYF.